This T cell receptor beta chain was captured in a study of T-cell reconstitution after alpha-beta-depleted transplantation in children. Ten or more counts support this clonotype. Preparation of the TCRbeta library involved a method that used unique molecular identifiers. Via MiXCR, TCRdb re-called the PCR reads, giving one row per CDR3 protein. The table lists under 300,000 distinct CDR3 sequences, approximately 10% of them singletons, with 23% in the top ten. Germline-derived CDR1 and CDR2 are SGHDT and YYEEEE. V was clipped by 2 bases and J by 7 bases, with 13 bases between them. The length of the CDR3 is 14 residues.

The starting material was peripheral blood, obtained 180 days after TCRalphabeta/CD19-depleted stem cell transplant. This rearrangement joins TRBV5-6 to TRBJ1-5; no clear D. The receptor was isolated from a male patient aged 2-15 years who had a stem cell transplant for chronic granulomatous disease, so the T cells may come from the graft donor. The CDR3 protein is CASSLSHVSQPQHF. CDR3 sequence (DNA): TGTGCCAGCAGCTTATCCCACGTTAGCCAGCCCCAGCATTTT.